Listed below are T cell receptor beta chains from one sample, sequenced in a study of blood T cell repertoires in COVID-19. This table comes from immunoSEQ multiplex PCR, and its TCRdb copy is limited to in-frame clones, with some not included. The table includes about 190,000 clones, about 84% detected once. The material sequenced was PBMCs or T cells enriched from blood (not recorded which). All receptors come from a man in his forties with acute COVID-19. Each CDR3 is given with its conserved first and last residue. A D gene is named only where the DNA matches it firmly. A clone size is listed for some rows: how often the clone was seen (once, few, many), or a class if it is expanded.

j_call clone_size v_call d_call cdr3_nt cdr3_aa
TRBJ2-1 . TRBV28 TRBD1 TGTGCCAGCAGGACAGGGAAAGGAAAGTGGAATGAGCAGTTCTTC CASRTGKGKWNEQFF
TRBJ2-3 . TRBV25-1 . TGTGCCAGCAGTAGCTTAACCGGGGTGAGCACAGATACGCAGTATTTT CASSSLTGVSTDTQYF
TRBJ2-7 once TRBV11-3 . TGTGCCAGCAGCCCACTGGGGCAGGGGAGAAACTTC CASSPLGQGRNF
TRBJ1-2 . TRBV18 . TGTGCCAGCTCACCAGCGGACAGCTATGGCTACACCTTC CASSPADSYGYTF
TRBJ2-5 . TRBV4-2 . TGTGCCAGCAGCCCCCCGAATCAGCAAGAGACCCAGTACTTC CASSPPNQQETQYF
TRBJ1-5 once TRBV6-1 . TGTGCCAGCAGTGACGTGGGACAACTATATAGCAATCAGCCCCAGCATTTT CASSDVGQLYSNQPQHF
TRBJ2-3 . TRBV19 TRBD2 TGTGCCAGTAGCCCTAGCGGGATGGGCACAGATACGCAGTATTTT CASSPSGMGTDTQYF
TRBJ1-1 . TRBV5-1 TRBD1 TGCGCCAGCAGCGGAGGGACAGAGAACACTGAAGCTTTCTTT CASSGGTENTEAFF
TRBJ2-7 . TRBV19 TRBD2 TGTGCCAGTAGTAGATATCTAGCGGGTGGCTCCTACGAGCAGTACTTC CASSRYLAGGSYEQYF
TRBJ2-3 . TRBV15 . TGTGCCACCAGCAGAGTCGCGAGGAGCACAGATACGCAGTATTTT CATSRVARSTDTQYF
TRBJ2-7 . TRBV20-1 . TGCAGTGCTAGTCTACCCAGAGGTAGTCACGAGCAGTACTTC CSASLPRGSHEQYF
TRBJ1-2 . TRBV6-1 . TGTGCCAGCAGTGTAGATACAGGGCTGTGGTACTATGGCTACACCTTC CASSVDTGLWYYGYTF
TRBJ1-6 . TRBV19 . TGTGCCAGTACCATGGATGGGAGATCACCCCTCCACTTT CASTMDGRSPLHF
TRBJ1-3 . TRBV7-2 . TGTGCCAGCAGCCCGCAGCCTATCGGGGGAAACACCATATATTTT CASSPQPIGGNTIYF
TRBJ2-1 . TRBV7-2 . TGTGCCAGCAGCTTACATAGCGGCTACAATGAGCAGTTCTTC CASSLHSGYNEQFF
TRBJ1-6 . TRBV18 . TGTGCCAGCTCGTCGGGACATGGAAATTCACCCCTCCACTTT CASSSGHGNSPLHF
TRBJ1-5 few TRBV6-5 . TGTGCCAGCAGGCAAAAGGGGCAGCCCCAGCATTTT CASRQKGQPQHF
TRBJ1-1 . TRBV2 TRBD1 TGTGCCAGCAGTGGGACAGGAATCGACACTGAAGCTTTCTTT CASSGTGIDTEAFF
TRBJ2-7 . TRBV28 . TGTGCCAGCAGTTTGCCCACAGGGTCCGGGGACGAGCAGTACTTC CASSLPTGSGDEQYF